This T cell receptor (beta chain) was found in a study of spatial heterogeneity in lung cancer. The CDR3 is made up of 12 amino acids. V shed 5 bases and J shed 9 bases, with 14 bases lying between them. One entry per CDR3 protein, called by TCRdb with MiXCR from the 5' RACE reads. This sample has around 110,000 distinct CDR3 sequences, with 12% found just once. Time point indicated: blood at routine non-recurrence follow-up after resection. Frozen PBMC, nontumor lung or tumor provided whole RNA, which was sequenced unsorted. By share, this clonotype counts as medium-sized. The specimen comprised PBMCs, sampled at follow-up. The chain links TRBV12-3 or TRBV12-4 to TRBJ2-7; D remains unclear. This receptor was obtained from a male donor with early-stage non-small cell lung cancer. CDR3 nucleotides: TGTGCCAGCAGTGGACGGTTAGGCGGGCAGTACTTC. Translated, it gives CASSGRLGGQYF.